Listed below are T cell receptor beta chains from one sample, sequenced in a study of identical twins. TCRdb itself ran the 5' RACE reads through MiXCR, one entry per CDR3 protein. The repertoire holds hundreds of thousands of distinct CDR3 sequences, roughly an eighth seen once, with roughly 1.6% in the top ten. This sample was shared with a second study, whose subject was yellow fever vaccine responses in identical twins.

Sequencing input: PBMCs. These receptors originate from a woman aged 18-29 years in good health. Each CDR3 is given without its conserved first and last residue. Fields, in order: CDR3 length, V gene, clone size, J gene, CDR3 protein. Some rows have no size entry. The others give once, few or many, or a class for an expanded clone.

>12|TRBV7-9|NA|TRBJ2-5
ASSSRDSEETQY
>14|TRBV24-1|NA|TRBJ2-5
ATSDLGRGQQETQY
>11|TRBV20-1|NA|TRBJ2-1
SARPSSYNEQF
>14|TRBV7-3|few|TRBJ2-2
ASSPSGGRPPGELF
>11|TRBV7-9|few|TRBJ2-5
ASSLHERETQY
>11|TRBV19|many|TRBJ2-7
ASRGLAGVEQY
>12|TRBV12-3/TRBV12-4|NA|TRBJ2-3
ATTSGSSTDTQY
>15|TRBV7-9|NA|TRBJ2-3
ASSFDSRLGGTDTQY
>9|TRBV11-3|few|TRBJ2-7
ASSGVAEQY
>11|TRBV24-1|many|TRBJ1-5
ATSVGSGQPQH
>17|TRBV24-1|NA|TRBJ2-2
ATTKVEKGDEKNTGELF
>14|TRBV5-1|NA|TRBJ2-1
ASSLFLAGSHNEQF
>13|TRBV29-1|few|TRBJ2-1
SVERDRGSYNEQF
>13|TRBV6-1|many|TRBJ1-2
ASRDLAGGYYGYT
>12|TRBV7-9|few|TRBJ2-7
ASSLTGGNGEQY
>13|TRBV7-9|few|TRBJ2-1
ASSLNLASSNEQF
>13|TRBV12-3/TRBV12-4|NA|TRBJ2-3
ASSFIATGTDTQY
>13|TRBV5-1|many|TRBJ1-1
ASRIGVGGDTEAF
>14|TRBV4-1|NA|TRBJ2-5
ASSLTSGGALETQY
>11|TRBV27|many|TRBJ2-1
ASTRGPYNEQF
>14|TRBV5-6|NA|TRBJ2-1
ASGSERTRADNEQF
>13|TRBV9|NA|TRBJ2-7
ASSVASLSSYEQY
>10|TRBV4-1|few|TRBJ2-1
ASSQVAEEQF
>13|TRBV12-5|NA|TRBJ2-1
ASGSLVYLDNEQF
>12|TRBV12-3/TRBV12-4|NA|TRBJ1-2
ASRFTGLNYGYT
>13|TRBV28|NA|TRBJ2-7
ASSHSGSGAYEQY
>15|TRBV6-4|few|TRBJ2-7
ASSGDHHSTTRSEQY
>19|TRBV5-1|few|TRBJ2-6
ASSLTSGDQKKSSGANVLT
>11|TRBV12-3/TRBV12-4|many|TRBJ2-5
ASSSGGSATQY
>13|TRBV3-1|NA|TRBJ2-5
ASSQVRGTEETQY
>12|TRBV3-1|few|TRBJ2-3
ASSQSRTADTQY
>13|TRBV7-6|NA|TRBJ2-2
ASSSQGSNTGELF
>11|TRBV29-1|few|TRBJ2-2
SVETGRTGELF
>14|TRBV28|NA|TRBJ1-2
ASSSVGGVTNYGYT
>15|TRBV10-3|many|TRBJ2-1
ATSWGGQFSRGNEQF
>11|TRBV11-2|many|TRBJ1-1
ASSADRAQGAF
>13|TRBV12-3/TRBV12-4|many|TRBJ1-5
ASSLTGGLQRPQH
>14|TRBV5-1|few|TRBJ2-3
ASSFQRELSTDTQY
>13|TRBV7-2|NA|TRBJ1-2
ASSLPQGIKYGYT
>12|TRBV11-2|few|TRBJ2-3
ASSSGPAWDTQY
>11|TRBV10-3|NA|TRBJ2-3
ATLPGGQDTQY
>12|TRBV6-1|few|TRBJ2-7
ASSHNSVTYEQY
>13|TRBV6-2/TRBV6-3|few|TRBJ2-1
ASSYKASGGNEQF
>13|TRBV20-1|few|TRBJ1-6
SAREAGGRWSPLH
>14|TRBV3-1|many|TRBJ2-1
ASSQDRGGPYNEQF